Following are 5 T cell receptor beta chains from one sample sequenced in a study of blood T cells in healthy people across ages. Using a J-beta primer mix together with a sample-barcoded 5' primer, a second PCR was run for about 6 to 11 cycles. TCRdb recomputed calls from the 5' RACE reads with MiXCR, one row per CDR3 protein. The sample lists about a million distinct CDR3 sequences; 35% to 45% were seen once. The sequenced sample was blood. These receptors came from a man younger than 35 in good health.

The table lists this clonotype with a few counts. The rearrangement links TRBV5-1 to TRBJ1-1; the D is unclear. The CDR3 covers 13 residues. V lost 0 bases to trimming and J lost 3 bases, with 6 bases between them. Germline V gene lookup returns CDR1 SGHRS and CDR2 YFSETQ. The CDR3 DNA follows: TGCGCCAGCAGCTTGGATAGTGACACTGAAGCTTTCTTT. Amino acids: CASSLDSDTEAFF.

This clonotype was seen a few times. V usage is TRBV5-1 and J usage is TRBJ2-7, with a possible D match to TRBD2 (7 bases). There are 15 residues in the CDR3. The V gene lost 1 base and the J gene lost 7 bases, with 18 bases spanning the gap. Germline CDR1 SGHRS, CDR2 YFSETQ. The CDR3 sequence is CASSLTGGAYNEQYF. Written as DNA, the CDR3 is TGCGCCAGCAGCTTGACTGGGGGGGCATACAATGAGCAGTACTTC. Full variable domain (remainder filled in from reference TRBV5-1 and TRBJ2-7): KAGVTQTPRYLIKTRGQQVTLSCSPISGHRSVSWYQQTPGQGLQFLFEYFSETQRNKGNFPGRFSGRQFSNSRSEMNVSTLELGDSALYLCASSLTGGAYNEQYFGPGTRLTVT.

The chain has TRBV27 and TRBJ2-3; perhaps TRBD1 as D (6 bases). Trimming removed 1 base at V and 2 bases at J, with 10 bases between. CDR1 MNHEY and CDR2 SMNVEV come from the germline V gene (reference sequence). The length of the CDR3 is 15 residues. The CDR3 here is CASSLYQGYTDTQYF. The CDR3 bases are TGTGCCAGCAGTTTATACCAGGGGTACACAGATACGCAGTATTTT.

This clonotype was observed a handful of times. The chain carries TRBV2 and TRBJ1-1; D uncertain. The CDR3 length is 13 residues. V was clipped by 4 bases and J by 1 base, with 7 bases between them. Germline CDR1 SNHLY, CDR2 FYNNEI. The CDR3 sequence is CASSADTNTEAFF. CDR3 coding DNA: TGTGCCAGCAGTGCCGACACGAACACTGAAGCTTTCTTT. Based on the CDR3 plus reference TRBV2 and TRBJ1-1, the full variable domain is EPEVTQTPSHQVTQMGQEVILRCVPISNHLYFYWYRQILGQKVEFLVSFYNNEISEKSEIFDDQFSVERPDGSNFTLKIRSTKLEDSAMYFCASSADTNTEAFFGQGTRLTVV.

This clonotype was observed once. CDR3: CASSPPSGTEAFF. The CDR3 nucleotides read TGTGCCAGCAGCCCTCCATCGGGAACTGAAGCTTTCTTT. The chain recombines TRBV4-2 with TRBJ1-1; the D is unclear. The CDR3 has 13 amino acids. Trimming stripped 4 bases from V and 5 bases from J, with 11 bases between. CDR1 and CDR2 (germline): LGHNA, YNFKEQ.